This TCR beta chain came from a study of T-cell memory formation after mild COVID-19. Study at large: Clusters of TCRs were largely donor specific.

The CDR3 has 15 residues. V lost 7 bases and J lost 1, with 15 bases in between. CDR1 is MNHEY, CDR2 SVGEGT, per germline. 5'RACE with constant-segment primers yielded barcoded, UMI-tagged TCR alpha and TCR beta cDNA libraries. TCRdb re-called the 5' RACE reads with MiXCR, one entry per CDR3 protein. The profile shows about 560,000 distinct CDR3 sequences, 20% to 25% of them singletons. The rearrangement uses TRBV6-2 or TRBV6-3 and TRBJ2-3, with a possible D match to TRBD2 (6 bases). This clonotype was obtained from an adult woman who had mild COVID-19 (a few samples of this study predate the infection). Cell type and time point are not known. The sequenced material came from PBMCs or a T cell subset sorted from them (not recorded which). The chain's CDR3 is CASNQIAARTDTQYF. CDR3 bases: TGTGCCAGCAACCAAATAGCGGCCCGCACAGATACGCAGTATTTT.